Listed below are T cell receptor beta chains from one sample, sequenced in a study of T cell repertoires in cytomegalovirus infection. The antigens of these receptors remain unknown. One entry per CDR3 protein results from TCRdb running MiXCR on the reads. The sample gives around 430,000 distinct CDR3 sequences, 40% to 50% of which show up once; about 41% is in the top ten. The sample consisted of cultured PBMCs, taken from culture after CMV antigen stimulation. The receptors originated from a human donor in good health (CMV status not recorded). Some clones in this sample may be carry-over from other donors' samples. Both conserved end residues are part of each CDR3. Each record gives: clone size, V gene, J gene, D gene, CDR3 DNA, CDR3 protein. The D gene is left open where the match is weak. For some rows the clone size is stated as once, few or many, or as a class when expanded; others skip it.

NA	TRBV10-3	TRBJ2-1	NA	TGTGCCATCAGGGCCTCCGGCTACTCCTACAATGAGCAGTTCTTC	CAIRASGYSYNEQFF
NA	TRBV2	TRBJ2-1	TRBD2	TGTGCCAGCAGTCGGGCGGGAGGAACCTCCTACAATGAGCAGTTCTTC	CASSRAGGTSYNEQFF
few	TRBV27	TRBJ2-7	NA	TGTGCCAGCAGTTTATCGCCGGGACGGAGAGGCTACGAGCAGTACTTC	CASSLSPGRRGYEQYF
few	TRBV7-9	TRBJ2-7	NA	TGTGCCAGCAGCCGAATCTCAGACTCGGGGGACTACGAGCAGTACTTC	CASSRISDSGDYEQYF
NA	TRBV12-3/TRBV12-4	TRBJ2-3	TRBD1	TGTGCCAGCAGTTTTGGGACAGCAGGCACAGATACGCAGTATTTT	CASSFGTAGTDTQYF
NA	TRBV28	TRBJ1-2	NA	TGTGCCAGCAGTGGGGGATCGACATTACACTATGGCTACACCTTC	CASSGGSTLHYGYTF
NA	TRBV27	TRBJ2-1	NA	TGTGCCAGCAGTAGACCTCCGGGAGTCGATGAGCAGTTCTTC	CASSRPPGVDEQFF
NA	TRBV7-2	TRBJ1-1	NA	TGTGCCAGCAGCTTACTGACATTGAACACTGAAGCTTTCTTT	CASSLLTLNTEAFF
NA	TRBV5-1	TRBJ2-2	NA	TGCGCCAGCAGCTTACCCAGGGGAGTCGGCACCGGGGAGCTGTTTTTT	CASSLPRGVGTGELFF
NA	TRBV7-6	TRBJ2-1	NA	TGTGCCAGCAGCTTAGTCGGCTCCCCGAACAATGAGCAGTTCTTC	CASSLVGSPNNEQFF
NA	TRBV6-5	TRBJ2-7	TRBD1	TGTGCCAGCAGTTACTCGGGGACAGTCAACGAGCAGTACTTC	CASSYSGTVNEQYF
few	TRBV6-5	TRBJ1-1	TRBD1	TGTGCCAGCAGTCGACAGGGACCCACTGAAGCTTTCTTT	CASSRQGPTEAFF
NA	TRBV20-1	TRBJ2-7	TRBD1	TGCAGTGCTGGGCAGGGGGCTCATTCCTACGAGCAGTACTTC	CSAGQGAHSYEQYF
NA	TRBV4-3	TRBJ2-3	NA	TGCGCCAGCAGCCAAGATTTACAGGGAGCAGATACGCAGTATTTT	CASSQDLQGADTQYF
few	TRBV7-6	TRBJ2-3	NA	TGTGCCAGCAGCCGGACCCTCGGGCGGCCAGATACGCAGTATTTT	CASSRTLGRPDTQYF
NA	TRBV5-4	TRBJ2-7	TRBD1	TGTGCCAGCAGCTTGGGACAGGGAAGCGAGCAGTACTTC	CASSLGQGSEQYF
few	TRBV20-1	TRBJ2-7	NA	TGCAGTGCTCTCGGTAGCTCCTACGAGCAGTACTTC	CSALGSSYEQYF
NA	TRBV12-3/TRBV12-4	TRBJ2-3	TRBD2	TGTGCCAGCAGCCAGGGACTAGCGGGTGTAGATACGCAGTATTTT	CASSQGLAGVDTQYF
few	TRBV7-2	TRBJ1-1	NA	TGTGCCAGCAGCTTAGATTCGGGGGGGGCTGAAGCTTTCTTT	CASSLDSGGAEAFF
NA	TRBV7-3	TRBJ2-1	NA	TGTGCCAGCAGCCGAGACCAGCTCCGTTTTAGGTTCTTC	CASSRDQLRFRFF
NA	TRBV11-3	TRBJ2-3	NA	TGTGCCAGCAGCTCGGAAAGCACAGATACGCAGTATTTT	CASSSESTDTQYF
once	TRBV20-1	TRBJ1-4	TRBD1	TGCAGTGCTAGAGATCCGGGACAGGGAGCGAAACTGTTTTTT	CSARDPGQGAKLFF
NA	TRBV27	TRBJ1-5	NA	TGTGCCAGCAAAAGGCCAGGAGACTTCCAGCCCCAGCATTTT	CASKRPGDFQPQHF
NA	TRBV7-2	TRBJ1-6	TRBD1	TGTGCCATTCCGGACAGGAGGAATAATTCACCCCTCCACTTT	CAIPDRRNNSPLHF
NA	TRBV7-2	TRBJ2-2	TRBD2	TGTGCCAGCAGCTCCACTAGCGGGAGAGGGTGGGGAATGAACACCGGGGAGCTGTTTTTT	CASSSTSGRGWGMNTGELFF
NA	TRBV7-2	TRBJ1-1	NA	TGTGCCAGCAGTCGATCAGGGTTGAACACTGAAGCTTTCTTT	CASSRSGLNTEAFF
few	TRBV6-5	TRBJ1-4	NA	TGTGCCAGCAGTAGCCGGGGGCCGCCGAATGAAAAACTGTTTTTT	CASSSRGPPNEKLFF
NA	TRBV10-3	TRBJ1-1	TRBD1	TGTGCCATCAACCGGACAGGGGGCTGGACTGAAGCTTTCTTT	CAINRTGGWTEAFF
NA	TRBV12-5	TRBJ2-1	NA	TGTGCTAGTGGCACGGGCACAGGAACCCAAGTCTACAATGAGCAGTTCTTC	CASGTGTGTQVYNEQFF
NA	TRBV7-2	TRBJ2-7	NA	TGTGCCAGCAGCTTAGTCGGTGGGAATGGCGAGCAGTACTTC	CASSLVGGNGEQYF
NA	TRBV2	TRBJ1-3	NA	TGTGCCAGCAGTGCTTCCACCGGGTTTGGAAACACCATATATTTT	CASSASTGFGNTIYF
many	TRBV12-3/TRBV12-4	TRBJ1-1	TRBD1	TGTGCCAGCAGCCCGACAGGGAAAACTGAAGCTTTCTTT	CASSPTGKTEAFF
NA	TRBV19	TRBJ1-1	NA	TGTGCCAGCGATAACTCCATGAGGACTGAAGCTTTCTTT	CASDNSMRTEAFF
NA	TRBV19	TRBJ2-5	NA	TGTGCCAGTAGCCAAGCCGGTGTCGTTGAGACCCAGTACTTC	CASSQAGVVETQYF
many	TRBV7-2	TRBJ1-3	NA	TGTGCCAGCAGCTTAAGCAGGCCCAGCTCTGGAAACACCATATATTTT	CASSLSRPSSGNTIYF
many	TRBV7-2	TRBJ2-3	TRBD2	TGTGCCAGCAGCTTCCTAGCGGGCACAGATACGCAGTATTTT	CASSFLAGTDTQYF
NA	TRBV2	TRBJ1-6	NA	TGTGCCAGCAAGAGGAGGGGGATTAATTCACCCCTCCACTTT	CASKRRGINSPLHF
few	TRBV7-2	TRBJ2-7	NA	TGTGCCAGCAGCCTTCTAGCGTCGGTCGGCGAGCAGTACTTC	CASSLLASVGEQYF
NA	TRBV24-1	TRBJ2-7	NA	TGTGCCCCCCCCCACCAGGGCGTTCACTACGAGCAGTACTTC	CAPPHQGVHYEQYF
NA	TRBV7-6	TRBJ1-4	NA	TGTGCCAGCAGCCGGGGGGCCGTGGTTGCAACTAATGAAAAACTGTTTTTT	CASSRGAVVATNEKLFF
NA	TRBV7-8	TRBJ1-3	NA	TGTGCCAGCAGCTTAGTTTGGGAAGCGAACAAAGTGGGGACCACCATATATTTT	CASSLVWEANKVGTTIYF
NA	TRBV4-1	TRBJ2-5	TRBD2	TGCGCCAGCAGCCAAGAGGGAGGGATGGAGACCCAGTACTTC	CASSQEGGMETQYF
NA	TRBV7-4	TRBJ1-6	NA	TGTGCCAGCGGCCCCTCCGTGACAGGCAATTCACCCCTCCACTTT	CASGPSVTGNSPLHF
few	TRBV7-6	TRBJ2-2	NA	TGTGCCAGCAGCCAAGACCCAGGGGCAGGGACCGGGGAGCTGTTTTTT	CASSQDPGAGTGELFF
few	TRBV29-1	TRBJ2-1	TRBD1	TGCAGCGTTGAACGGCGGGCAGGGGGTCTGGTTGAGCAGTTCTTC	CSVERRAGGLVEQFF
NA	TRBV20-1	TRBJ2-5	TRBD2	TGCAGTGCTGAACTAGCGGGAGTAATAAACCGGGAGACCCAGTACTTC	CSAELAGVINRETQYF
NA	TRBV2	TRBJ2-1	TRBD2	TGTGCCTCCGCTCGGGACGGGAGGGGTGAGCAGTTCTTC	CASARDGRGEQFF
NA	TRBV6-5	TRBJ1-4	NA	TGTGCCAGCAGTTTGGGACGGCCGAATGAAAAACTGTTTTTT	CASSLGRPNEKLFF
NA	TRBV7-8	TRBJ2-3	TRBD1	TGTGCCAGCAGCTCCAGGCCAGGGGGCTTTATAGATACGCAGTATTTT	CASSSRPGGFIDTQYF
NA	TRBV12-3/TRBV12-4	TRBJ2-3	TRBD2	TGTGCCAGCAGTCCACCGGGACTAGCAGATACGCAGTATTTT	CASSPPGLADTQYF
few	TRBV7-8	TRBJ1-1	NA	TGTGCCAGCAGCACGTCCCAGGGGCGGCGGGCTTTCTTT	CASSTSQGRRAFF
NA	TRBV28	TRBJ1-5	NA	TGTGCCAGCACCCCTCTCTGGGCAGGGCGTAATTTTGGCAATCAGCCCCAGCATTTT	CASTPLWAGRNFGNQPQHF
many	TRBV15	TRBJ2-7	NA	TGTGCCACCAGCAGACCTACACGGGGTAGGGACGAGCAGTACTTC	CATSRPTRGRDEQYF
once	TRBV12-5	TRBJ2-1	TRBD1	TGTGCTAGTGGTTTGTGGGACAGGGGTTACAATGAGCAGTTCTTC	CASGLWDRGYNEQFF
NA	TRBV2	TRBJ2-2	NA	TGTGCCAGCAGGGGCGGACGGTCGAACACCGGGGAGCTGTTTTTT	CASRGGRSNTGELFF
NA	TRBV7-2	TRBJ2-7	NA	TGTGCCAGCAGCTTAACTATCCCCTACGAGCAGTACTTC	CASSLTIPYEQYF
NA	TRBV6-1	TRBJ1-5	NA	TGTGCCAGCGGAAGGGGACGTAGCCAGCCCCAGCATTTT	CASGRGRSQPQHF
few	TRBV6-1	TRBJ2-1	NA	TGTGCCAGCCCGACGGACAGAGGCTCCTACAATGAGCAGTTCTTC	CASPTDRGSYNEQFF
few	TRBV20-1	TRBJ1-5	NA	TGCAGTGCTAGAGAAATGGACCTCAGCAATCAGCCCCAGCATTTT	CSAREMDLSNQPQHF
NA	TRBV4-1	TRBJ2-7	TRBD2	TGCGCCAGCAGCCAACCTACCTTGGGCGGGAGCTACGAGCAGTACTTC	CASSQPTLGGSYEQYF